Listed below are T cell receptor beta chains from one sample, sequenced in a study of multiple sclerosis patients with progressive multifocal leukoencephalopathy. Assay used: immunoSEQ multiplex PCR; TCRdb lists only in-frame clones, some missing. The sample shows about 30,000 clones, around 85% of them seen only once. This specimen consisted of PBMCs, obtained from a patient treated with natalizumab. These TCRs come from a woman in her 30s with progressive multifocal leukoencephalopathy. CDR3s include the opening cysteine and the closing phenylalanine or tryptophan. Each record gives: clone size, J gene, V gene, D gene, CDR3 DNA, CDR3 protein. A D gene is named only where the DNA matches it firmly. Clone size is shown for a subset of rows, as once, few, many or a class of expanded clone.

clone_size: .
j_call: TRBJ2-2
v_call: TRBV27
d_call: .
cdr3_nt: TGTGCCAGCAGTCGGCGGGGCGGGGAGCTGTTTTTT
cdr3_aa: CASSRRGGELFF

clone_size: .
j_call: TRBJ1-1
v_call: TRBV27
d_call: TRBD1
cdr3_nt: TGTGCCAGCAGTTCGGACAGGGGCACTGAAGCTTTCTTT
cdr3_aa: CASSSDRGTEAFF

clone_size: once
j_call: TRBJ1-1
v_call: TRBV6-5
d_call: TRBD1
cdr3_nt: TGTGCCAGCAGCTCACAGGGGGTCACTGAAGCTTTCTTT
cdr3_aa: CASSSQGVTEAFF

clone_size: few
j_call: TRBJ2-1
v_call: TRBV7-9
d_call: TRBD2
cdr3_nt: TGTGCCAGCAGCCCCGGGACTAGCAGAGAGCAGTTCTTC
cdr3_aa: CASSPGTSREQFF

clone_size: once
j_call: TRBJ2-1
v_call: TRBV7-2
d_call: .
cdr3_nt: TGTGCCAGCAGCCCGGGACCGACATCCTACAATGAGCAGTTCTTC
cdr3_aa: CASSPGPTSYNEQFF

clone_size: .
j_call: TRBJ1-1
v_call: TRBV2
d_call: TRBD1
cdr3_nt: TGTGCCAGCATGTCAGGGGGTACTGAAGCTTTCTTT
cdr3_aa: CASMSGGTEAFF

clone_size: .
j_call: TRBJ2-7
v_call: TRBV4-1
d_call: TRBD2
cdr3_nt: TGCGCCAGCAGCCAAGTGGGAGCGGGAGTGTGGTACGAGCAGTACTTC
cdr3_aa: CASSQVGAGVWYEQYF

clone_size: .
j_call: TRBJ2-5
v_call: TRBV4-2
d_call: .
cdr3_nt: TGTGCCAGCAGCCAGACCTCCGGGATACAAGAGACCCAGTACTTC
cdr3_aa: CASSQTSGIQETQYF

clone_size: .
j_call: TRBJ1-1
v_call: TRBV7-6
d_call: .
cdr3_nt: TGTGCCAGCAGCCCTAGGGGCCGGAACACTGAAGCTTTCTTT
cdr3_aa: CASSPRGRNTEAFF

clone_size: .
j_call: TRBJ2-1
v_call: TRBV6-1
d_call: TRBD2
cdr3_nt: TGTGCCAGCAGTGAAGGCACTAGCGGGCGCTCCTACAATGAGCAGTTCTTC
cdr3_aa: CASSEGTSGRSYNEQFF

clone_size: once
j_call: TRBJ1-3
v_call: TRBV12-5
d_call: .
cdr3_nt: TGTGCTAGTGAGCTGGGGACAAGCTCTGGAAACACCATATATTTT
cdr3_aa: CASELGTSSGNTIYF

clone_size: .
j_call: TRBJ2-1
v_call: TRBV4-1
d_call: TRBD2
cdr3_nt: TGCGCCAGCAGCCCCGGACTAGCGGGAGATAGTGAGCAGTTCTTC
cdr3_aa: CASSPGLAGDSEQFF

clone_size: .
j_call: TRBJ1-5
v_call: TRBV4-1
d_call: .
cdr3_nt: TGCGCCAGCAGCCAAGATGGGGCAGGGCTTAGCAATCAGCCCCAGCATTTT
cdr3_aa: CASSQDGAGLSNQPQHF

clone_size: .
j_call: TRBJ2-7
v_call: TRBV2
d_call: TRBD2
cdr3_nt: TGTGCCAGCAGTCCCGGGACTAGCGATTCCGAGCAGTACTTC
cdr3_aa: CASSPGTSDSEQYF

clone_size: .
j_call: TRBJ1-6
v_call: TRBV10-3
d_call: TRBD1
cdr3_nt: TGTGCCATCAGTGACCTTGCCCTAGGGGAGGGGGCAAGGGTTTATAATTCACCCCTCCACTTT
cdr3_aa: CAISDLALGEGARVYNSPLHF

clone_size: .
j_call: TRBJ2-7
v_call: TRBV4-2
d_call: .
cdr3_nt: TGTGCCAGCAGCCAAGATGGTCCGGGAGAGGCCTCCTACGAGCAGTACTTC
cdr3_aa: CASSQDGPGEASYEQYF

clone_size: .
j_call: TRBJ2-1
v_call: TRBV19
d_call: .
cdr3_nt: TGTGCCAGTAGTATAAGGGATGAGCAGTTCTTC
cdr3_aa: CASSIRDEQFF

clone_size: .
j_call: TRBJ1-5
v_call: TRBV5-1
d_call: .
cdr3_nt: TGCGCCAGCAGCTTGGATGGCCCCAATCAGCCCCAGCATTTT
cdr3_aa: CASSLDGPNQPQHF

clone_size: .
j_call: TRBJ2-1
v_call: TRBV2
d_call: TRBD2
cdr3_nt: TGTGCCAGCAGGGTTAGCGGGGGGGCAAGCAATGAGCAGTTCTTC
cdr3_aa: CASRVSGGASNEQFF

clone_size: once
j_call: TRBJ1-1
v_call: TRBV29-1
d_call: .
cdr3_nt: TGCAGCGTCGCCGGGGCCTTGAACACTGAAGCTTTCTTT
cdr3_aa: CSVAGALNTEAFF

clone_size: .
j_call: TRBJ2-7
v_call: TRBV5-4
d_call: .
cdr3_nt: TGTGCCAGCGCGGAAGGGGGTCGAGGGGGGACCGAGCAGTACTTC
cdr3_aa: CASAEGGRGGTEQYF

clone_size: .
j_call: TRBJ1-5
v_call: TRBV9
d_call: .
cdr3_nt: TGTGCCAGCAGCGAGGAGGGACGGAGCAATCAGCCCCAGCATTTT
cdr3_aa: CASSEEGRSNQPQHF

clone_size: .
j_call: TRBJ2-7
v_call: TRBV27
d_call: .
cdr3_nt: TGTGCCAGCAGGCCAGGGGGGCTATACGAGCAGTACTTC
cdr3_aa: CASRPGGLYEQYF

clone_size: .
j_call: TRBJ1-6
v_call: TRBV5-5
d_call: TRBD1
cdr3_nt: TGTGCCAGCAGCTTCCTTATGACAGGGACCTATAATTCACCCCTCCACTTT
cdr3_aa: CASSFLMTGTYNSPLHF

clone_size: .
j_call: TRBJ1-5
v_call: TRBV5-5
d_call: .
cdr3_nt: TGTGCCAGCAGCCGGACAGTGGGACAGCCCCAGCATTTT
cdr3_aa: CASSRTVGQPQHF

clone_size: .
j_call: TRBJ1-2
v_call: TRBV27
d_call: TRBD1
cdr3_nt: TGTGCCAGCAGTTTTTCGGGACAGGGGACTATTATCTATGGCTACACCTTC
cdr3_aa: CASSFSGQGTIIYGYTF

clone_size: once
j_call: TRBJ1-2
v_call: TRBV7-8
d_call: .
cdr3_nt: TGTGCCAGCAGCTCTTCACCGACGAGGTCCTATGGCTACACCTTC
cdr3_aa: CASSSSPTRSYGYTF

clone_size: .
j_call: TRBJ1-2
v_call: TRBV27
d_call: TRBD1
cdr3_nt: TGTGCCAGCAGTTTCGGGGGACAGAGCTATGGCTACACCTTC
cdr3_aa: CASSFGGQSYGYTF

clone_size: .
j_call: TRBJ2-1
v_call: TRBV4-2
d_call: TRBD2
cdr3_nt: TGTGCCAGCAGCCGGGATCCGGGACTAGCGGGAGGTGCCTACAATGAGCAGTTCTTC
cdr3_aa: CASSRDPGLAGGAYNEQFF

clone_size: .
j_call: TRBJ1-1
v_call: TRBV19
d_call: .
cdr3_nt: TGTGCCAGTAGTATAAGAGGACAGAACACTGAAGCTTTCTTT
cdr3_aa: CASSIRGQNTEAFF

clone_size: few
j_call: TRBJ1-2
v_call: TRBV2
d_call: .
cdr3_nt: TGTGCCAGCAGTGAAGCACCGCTGGGGGTGGGTGGTGGCTACACCTTC
cdr3_aa: CASSEAPLGVGGGYTF

clone_size: .
j_call: TRBJ2-7
v_call: TRBV6-5
d_call: TRBD2
cdr3_nt: TGTGCCAGCAGTCGACTAGCGGGAGAGAGGGAGCAGTACTTC
cdr3_aa: CASSRLAGEREQYF

clone_size: once
j_call: TRBJ2-1
v_call: TRBV6-4
d_call: TRBD2
cdr3_nt: TGTGCCAGCAGTGAAGCGACTAGCGGGGGTTCTGAGCAGTTCTTC
cdr3_aa: CASSEATSGGSEQFF

clone_size: .
j_call: TRBJ2-7
v_call: TRBV27
d_call: .
cdr3_nt: TGTGCCAGCAGGCTGAGGCCCGGTAAGGCCTACGAGCAGTACTTC
cdr3_aa: CASRLRPGKAYEQYF

clone_size: large
j_call: TRBJ2-6
v_call: TRBV7-9
d_call: TRBD2
cdr3_nt: TGTGCCAGCAGCTTCGATAGCGGGGGGGCCTATCGTGGGGCCAACGTCCTGACTTTC
cdr3_aa: CASSFDSGGAYRGANVLTF

clone_size: once
j_call: TRBJ1-1
v_call: TRBV5-4
d_call: .
cdr3_nt: TGTGCCAGCAGCGGTAACCGAGGATACACTGAAGCTTTCTTT
cdr3_aa: CASSGNRGYTEAFF

clone_size: .
j_call: TRBJ2-7
v_call: TRBV27
d_call: TRBD2
cdr3_nt: TGTGCCAGCAGTTTTCTAGCGGGAGGGCCCTACGAGCAGTACTTC
cdr3_aa: CASSFLAGGPYEQYF

clone_size: once
j_call: TRBJ1-6
v_call: TRBV30
d_call: TRBD1
cdr3_nt: TGTGCCTGGAGTGATACACAGGGGGTTTCGACCTCACCATATAATTCACCCCTCCACTTT
cdr3_aa: CAWSDTQGVSTSPYNSPLHF

clone_size: .
j_call: TRBJ2-7
v_call: TRBV19
d_call: TRBD1
cdr3_nt: TGTGCCAGTAGTATCGGGGCAGGGGGCGGTTACGAGCAGTACTTC
cdr3_aa: CASSIGAGGGYEQYF

clone_size: .
j_call: TRBJ2-3
v_call: TRBV2
d_call: TRBD2
cdr3_nt: TGTGCCAGCGTGGCGGGGGGGCTAGATACGCAGTATTTT
cdr3_aa: CASVAGGLDTQYF

clone_size: .
j_call: TRBJ2-5
v_call: TRBV7-9
d_call: .
cdr3_nt: TGTGCCAGCAGCTCTCAGGGGGGAGGAGAGACCCAGTACTTC
cdr3_aa: CASSSQGGGETQYF

clone_size: .
j_call: TRBJ1-4
v_call: TRBV7-2
d_call: TRBD1
cdr3_nt: TGTGCCAGCAGCCCGGACAGGTACAATGAAAAACTGTTTTTT
cdr3_aa: CASSPDRYNEKLFF

clone_size: .
j_call: TRBJ1-2
v_call: TRBV18
d_call: .
cdr3_nt: TGTGCCAGCTCACCTTCCCCGGGGGACTATGGCTACACCTTC
cdr3_aa: CASSPSPGDYGYTF

clone_size: .
j_call: TRBJ1-5
v_call: TRBV19
d_call: .
cdr3_nt: TGTGCCAGTAGCACAATGGACGTTAGCAATCAGCCCCAGCATTTT
cdr3_aa: CASSTMDVSNQPQHF

clone_size: .
j_call: TRBJ2-2
v_call: TRBV5-1
d_call: .
cdr3_nt: TGCGCCAGCAGCTTGGTGGGCACCACGATTAACACCGGGGAGCTGTTTTTT
cdr3_aa: CASSLVGTTINTGELFF

clone_size: .
j_call: TRBJ2-7
v_call: TRBV6-1
d_call: TRBD1
cdr3_nt: TGTGCCAGCAGTGAACTACGGACAGGGGCGGGCGAGCAGTACTTC
cdr3_aa: CASSELRTGAGEQYF

clone_size: .
j_call: TRBJ1-2
v_call: TRBV5-6
d_call: .
cdr3_nt: TGTGCCAGCAGCTGGTCCGACAGGCTGGGCTATGGCTACACCTTC
cdr3_aa: CASSWSDRLGYGYTF

clone_size: .
j_call: TRBJ1-2
v_call: TRBV21-1
d_call: .
cdr3_nt: TGTGCCAGCAGCAAAGATAATGGGACAGGGATTTATGGCTACACCTTC
cdr3_aa: CASSKDNGTGIYGYTF

clone_size: .
j_call: TRBJ2-7
v_call: TRBV29-1
d_call: .
cdr3_nt: TGCAGCGTTGAAAACGGCCAGGGCTACGAGCAGTACTTC
cdr3_aa: CSVENGQGYEQYF

clone_size: .
j_call: TRBJ2-5
v_call: TRBV29-1
d_call: TRBD1
cdr3_nt: TGCAGCGTTGAAGACCTCGGGACAGGGGGAGTGACCCAGTACTTC
cdr3_aa: CSVEDLGTGGVTQYF

clone_size: .
j_call: TRBJ2-7
v_call: TRBV6-1
d_call: TRBD2
cdr3_nt: TGTGCCGGCAGAAGGGCTAGCGGGGGAGGCGAGCAGTACTTC
cdr3_aa: CAGRRASGGGEQYF

clone_size: few
j_call: TRBJ1-4
v_call: TRBV4-3
d_call: .
cdr3_nt: TGCGCCAGCAGCCAAGCTCTCCAGGGCGGGGATGAAAAACTGTTTTTT
cdr3_aa: CASSQALQGGDEKLFF

clone_size: .
j_call: TRBJ2-1
v_call: TRBV18
d_call: .
cdr3_nt: TGTGCCAGCTCACCATACGATGAGCAGTTCTTC
cdr3_aa: CASSPYDEQFF